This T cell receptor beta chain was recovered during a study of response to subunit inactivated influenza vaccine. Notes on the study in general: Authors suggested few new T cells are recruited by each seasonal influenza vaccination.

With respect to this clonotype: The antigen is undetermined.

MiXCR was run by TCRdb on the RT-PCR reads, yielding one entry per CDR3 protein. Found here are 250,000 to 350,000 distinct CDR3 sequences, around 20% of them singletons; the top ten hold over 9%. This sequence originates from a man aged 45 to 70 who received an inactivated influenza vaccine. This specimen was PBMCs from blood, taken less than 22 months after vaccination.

The CDR3 sequence: CASSPQRKRDSPLHF. DNA of the CDR3: TGTGCCAGCAGTCCCCAACGTAAAAGGGATTCACCCCTCCACTTT. The chain couples TRBV6-1 to TRBJ1-6; no reliable D call. The V and J ends lost 5 bases and 8 bases respectively, with 16 bases between them. The CDR3 has 15 residues. Germline loops: CDR1 MNHNS, CDR2 SASEGT.